The rows below give T cell receptor beta chains drawn from one sample of a study of blood T cells in healthy people across ages. TCRdb passed the 5' RACE reads through MiXCR, listing each CDR3 protein once. Of around 280,000 distinct CDR3 sequences listed, 25% to 30% are singletons. The specimen sequenced was blood. These receptors all come from a woman between 65 and 79 years old in good health. Both conserved end residues are part of each CDR3. The order of the fields is clone size, J gene, V gene, D gene, CDR3 DNA, CDR3 protein. D genes are given only for firm matches. Not every row has a clone size; where given, it reads once, few, many or a size class.

many	TRBJ1-2	TRBV29-1	-	TGCAGCGTTGACAGACAACAGGGATATGACTATGGCTACACCTTC	CSVDRQQGYDYGYTF
-	TRBJ1-4	TRBV12-3/TRBV12-4	-	TGTGCCAGCACCTACGGGGCAGGGTGGAATGAAAAACTGTTTTTT	CASTYGAGWNEKLFF
-	TRBJ2-1	TRBV12-3/TRBV12-4	TRBD2	TGTGCCAGCAGTCCTTTAGCGGGAGTTCGGAATGAGCAGTTCTTC	CASSPLAGVRNEQFF
-	TRBJ1-6	TRBV6-1	-	TGTGCCGGCAGTGAGTGGACTGATTATAATTCACCCCTCCACTTT	CAGSEWTDYNSPLHF
-	TRBJ1-1	TRBV12-3/TRBV12-4	-	TGTGCCAGCAGTTTAGGCCAGGGGAGAGCTTTCTTT	CASSLGQGRAFF
few	TRBJ2-7	TRBV29-1	TRBD2	TGCAGCGTCGGTCCAAGGCGCGGGGGACGGAACGAGCAGTACTTC	CSVGPRRGGRNEQYF
few	TRBJ2-1	TRBV4-2	-	TGTGCCAGCAGACCCCAAAGCTCCTACAATGAGCAGTTCTTC	CASRPQSSYNEQFF
-	TRBJ2-3	TRBV20-1	TRBD2	TGCAGTGCAACCTTAGCGGGAATCACAGATACGCAGTATTTT	CSATLAGITDTQYF
-	TRBJ1-1	TRBV7-3	-	TGTGCCAGCAGCTTCGGGGCCGACACTGAAGCTTTCTTT	CASSFGADTEAFF
once	TRBJ2-4	TRBV7-6	-	TGTGCCAGCAGCTTAACTGAGGGTATTCAAAACTTC	CASSLTEGIQNF
few	TRBJ1-4	TRBV20-1	-	TGCAGTGCTAGAGATCGGGGGAGAACTAATGAAAAACTGTTTTTT	CSARDRGRTNEKLFF
many	TRBJ1-5	TRBV12-3/TRBV12-4	TRBD1	TGTGCCAGCAGCCAGGGGGCTAGTGTTCAGCCCCAGCATTTT	CASSQGASVQPQHF
many	TRBJ2-5	TRBV28	-	TGTGCCAGCAGTTTATTTGGGGGTTCCCAAGAGACCCAGTACTTC	CASSLFGGSQETQYF
few	TRBJ2-7	TRBV18	-	TGTGCCAGCTCAGAGGGCAGGTCCTACGAGCAGTACTTC	CASSEGRSYEQYF
few	TRBJ2-7	TRBV3-1	-	TGTGCCAGCAGCCTCCTCAAGGGCGGGTCCTACGAGCAGTACTTC	CASSLLKGGSYEQYF
few	TRBJ2-6	TRBV7-9	TRBD1	TGTGCCAGCAGTTCGGGACAGGCAATCTCTGGGGCCAACGTCCTGACTTTC	CASSSGQAISGANVLTF
-	TRBJ1-2	TRBV14	-	TGTGCCAGCAGCCAAGTTCCAATACAGGGCTATGGCTACACCTTC	CASSQVPIQGYGYTF
-	TRBJ1-4	TRBV20-1	-	TGCAGTGCTAGATCACAGACAGGCACGAATGAAAAACTGTTTTTT	CSARSQTGTNEKLFF
-	TRBJ2-5	TRBV9	-	TGTGCCAGCAGCGTAGGTTGGAGGACTGTTCAAGAGACCCAGTACTTC	CASSVGWRTVQETQYF
few	TRBJ2-7	TRBV5-6	-	TGTGCCAGCAGCTTGGGACGGTACGAGCAGTACTTC	CASSLGRYEQYF
-	TRBJ2-1	TRBV20-1	TRBD1	TGCAGTGCTAACCACGGACAGGGAGTATACAATGAGCAGTTCTTC	CSANHGQGVYNEQFF
-	TRBJ2-5	TRBV19	-	TGTGCCAGTAGCCCCAAGACCACCAGTCTGGGGCAAGAGACCCAGTACTTC	CASSPKTTSLGQETQYF
-	TRBJ1-5	TRBV28	TRBD1	TGTGCCAGCAGATCCGGGACAGGGGATTATCAGCCCCAGCATTTT	CASRSGTGDYQPQHF
few	TRBJ2-5	TRBV6-2/TRBV6-3	-	TGTGCCAGCAGTTCGTTCCGAACTAACCAAGAGACCCAGTACTTC	CASSSFRTNQETQYF
many	TRBJ2-7	TRBV28	-	TGTGCCAGCACCGGGTTGGGAGGCGGTACCAACTACGAGCAGTACTTC	CASTGLGGGTNYEQYF
few	TRBJ1-4	TRBV11-2	TRBD1	TGTGCCAGCAGCTGGGGACAGGGGAAATGGCAGGAAAAACTGTTTTTT	CASSWGQGKWQEKLFF
-	TRBJ2-7	TRBV10-3	TRBD1	TGTGCCATCAGGAGGACAGGGGGGCCCGAGCAGTACTTC	CAIRRTGGPEQYF
-	TRBJ1-6	TRBV3-1	-	TGTGCCAGCAGCCAAGGACTCCCCCACCACTCACCCCTCCACTTT	CASSQGLPHHSPLHF
-	TRBJ2-1	TRBV6-1	TRBD1	TGTGCCAGCAGGCCCCCCGGGACAGGGGGATCCGGAGAGCAGTTCTTC	CASRPPGTGGSGEQFF
few	TRBJ2-7	TRBV7-2	-	TGTGCCAGCAGCTTATCCTGGGGGTCCTACGAGCAGTACTTC	CASSLSWGSYEQYF
few	TRBJ1-2	TRBV5-1	-	TGCGCCAGCAGCTTGTCATCCGGGGTCGGCTATGGCTACACCTTC	CASSLSSGVGYGYTF
-	TRBJ1-2	TRBV12-3/TRBV12-4	-	TGTGCCAGCAGTGGCGTCACTCAGGACAAGGCTAACTATGGCTACACCTTC	CASSGVTQDKANYGYTF
-	TRBJ2-1	TRBV3-1	TRBD2	TGTGCCAGCAGCTATTCTAGCGGGAGAGGGGTTGAGCAGTTCTTC	CASSYSSGRGVEQFF
-	TRBJ2-3	TRBV2	-	TGTGCCAGCACCGTACAGCCCACAGATACGCAGTATTTT	CASTVQPTDTQYF
many	TRBJ1-6	TRBV7-3	TRBD1	TGTGCCAGCAGTTCCGACAGGGGGAATTCACCCCTCCACTTT	CASSSDRGNSPLHF
-	TRBJ1-4	TRBV7-2	TRBD1	TGTGCCAGCAGCAACGGAGGGACAGGGGGCGCGTTTGAAAAACTGTTTTTT	CASSNGGTGGAFEKLFF
few	TRBJ1-5	TRBV28	-	TGTGCCAGCAGTTTCATCAGGGGTGCTCAGCCCCAGCATTTT	CASSFIRGAQPQHF
-	TRBJ2-1	TRBV3-1	-	TGTGCCAGCAGCCAAGGGGGTTTAAATGAGCAGTTCTTC	CASSQGGLNEQFF
-	TRBJ2-5	TRBV5-1	TRBD2	TGCGCCAGCAGCCAGCAGGCTAGCGGCCACCAAGAGACCCAGTACTTC	CASSQQASGHQETQYF
many	TRBJ1-2	TRBV3-1	-	TGTGCCAGCAGCCAAGACCAGGGAAGGAATGGCTACACCTTC	CASSQDQGRNGYTF
-	TRBJ2-6	TRBV7-2	-	TGTGCCAGCAGATGGGATTCTGGGGCCAACGTCCTGACTTTC	CASRWDSGANVLTF
-	TRBJ2-6	TRBV2	-	TGTGCCAGCAGCGCAGAGGTAATCTCTGGGGCCAACGTCCTGACTTTC	CASSAEVISGANVLTF
-	TRBJ1-5	TRBV6-2/TRBV6-3	-	TGTGCCAGCAATATTGTGGGGGCACAGCCCCAGCATTTT	CASNIVGAQPQHF
many	TRBJ1-1	TRBV28	-	TGTGCCAGCAGCCTGGGGGACCGAACGAACACTGAAGCTTTCTTT	CASSLGDRTNTEAFF
few	TRBJ2-4	TRBV19	TRBD1	TGTGCCAGTACCATATCCGGGACAGGGTACATTCAGTACTTC	CASTISGTGYIQYF
few	TRBJ1-1	TRBV29-1	-	TGCAGCGTGAGGGGGACACCGTTAACTGAAGCTTTCTTT	CSVRGTPLTEAFF
-	TRBJ2-1	TRBV9	-	TGTGCCAGCAGCCAAGGGGAGCGAACCTACAATGAGCAGTTCTTC	CASSQGERTYNEQFF
-	TRBJ2-1	TRBV19	-	TGTGCCAGTAGTATGGGAGGACAACTAGCTAACAATGAGCAGTTCTTC	CASSMGGQLANNEQFF
-	TRBJ2-1	TRBV6-6	-	TGTGCCAGCAGCAGGGACGGGTATAATGAGCAGTTCTTC	CASSRDGYNEQFF
few	TRBJ2-1	TRBV6-1	TRBD1	TGTGCCAGCAGTGAACAGGGGGCGTATGAGCAGTTCTTC	CASSEQGAYEQFF
-	TRBJ1-1	TRBV5-5	-	TGTGCCAGCAGCTCTCTGGGACGAAGGACCGATGAAGCTTTCTTT	CASSSLGRRTDEAFF
-	TRBJ2-1	TRBV29-1	-	TGCAGCACCGAAGATGCATCCGCAGGTGAGCAGTTCTTC	CSTEDASAGEQFF
-	TRBJ1-2	TRBV20-1	-	TGCAGTGCTTCTCGGGGGCAAGTCGGAGGCTACACCTTC	CSASRGQVGGYTF